This T cell receptor (beta chain) comes out of a study of neurological immune-mediated disorders. TCRdb re-called the 5' RACE reads with MiXCR, one entry per CDR3 protein. This table holds under 80,000 distinct CDR3 sequences, around 5.5% found once. Germline V lookup: CDR1 SGHTA, CDR2 FQGNSA. The CDR3 length is 21 residues. V was cut by 1 base and J by 7 bases, with 32 bases left in between. The chain links TRBV7-2 to TRBJ2-1, with D perhaps matching TRBD2 (5 bases). The clonotype comes from a woman in her 30s with multiple sclerosis. Sequencing input: PBMCs. The CDR3, as DNA: TGTGCCAGCAGCTTAGTGTTCGGGTCAGGCGGCGCGGGTTCATACGGGAATGAGCAGTTCTTC. Translating gives CASSLVFGSGGAGSYGNEQFF.